This TCR beta chain comes out of a study of blood T cell repertoires in COVID-19. In the original analysis: Reference gene primer amplification gave estimated nucleated cell counts. TCRdb keeps only in-frame clones here, not all; method: immunoSEQ multiplex PCR. The DNA gave D and trimming, while V, J and clone size come from that table. The sample includes 110,000 or so clones, approximately 85% of them seen just once. The sequence came from an older woman with COVID-19, enrolled during active disease. Sequencing was performed on peripheral blood.

CDR3 coding DNA: TGCGCCAGCAGCCAAGTCACAGGGTTCACCGGGGAGCTGTTTTTT. This translates into CASSQVTGFTGELFF. The chain couples TRBV4-3 to TRBJ2-2, with a tentative D call TRBD1 (6 bases). The CDR3 totals 15 residues. Trimming left V 1 base short and J 4 bases short, with 10 bases between. Germline V gives CDR1 LGHNA, CDR2 YSLEER.